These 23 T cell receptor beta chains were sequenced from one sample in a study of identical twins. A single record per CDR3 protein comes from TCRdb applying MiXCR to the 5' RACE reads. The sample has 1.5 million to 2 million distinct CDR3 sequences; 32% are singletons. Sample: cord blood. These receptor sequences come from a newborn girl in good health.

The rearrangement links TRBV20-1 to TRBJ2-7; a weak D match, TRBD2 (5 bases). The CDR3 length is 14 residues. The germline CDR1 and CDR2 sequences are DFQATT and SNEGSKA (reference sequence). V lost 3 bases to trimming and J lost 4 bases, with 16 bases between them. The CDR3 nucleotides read TGCAGTGCTAGGAGGCGCGGGTATGGGTACGAGCAGTACTTC. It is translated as CSARRRGYGYEQYF.

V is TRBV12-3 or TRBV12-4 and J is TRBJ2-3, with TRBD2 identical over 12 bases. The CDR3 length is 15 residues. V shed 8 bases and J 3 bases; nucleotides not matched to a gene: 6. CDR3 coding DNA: TGTGCCAGCGGGTCTAGCGGGAGGGGGACAGATACGCAGTATTTT. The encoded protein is CASGSSGRGTDTQYF.

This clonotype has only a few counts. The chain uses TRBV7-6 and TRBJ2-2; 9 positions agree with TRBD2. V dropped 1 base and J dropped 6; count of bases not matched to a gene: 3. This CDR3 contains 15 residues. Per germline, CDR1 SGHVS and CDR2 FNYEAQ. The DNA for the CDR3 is TGTGCCAGCAGCTTAGGGACTAGCGAGGCCGGGGAGCTGTTTTTT. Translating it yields CASSLGTSEAGELFF.

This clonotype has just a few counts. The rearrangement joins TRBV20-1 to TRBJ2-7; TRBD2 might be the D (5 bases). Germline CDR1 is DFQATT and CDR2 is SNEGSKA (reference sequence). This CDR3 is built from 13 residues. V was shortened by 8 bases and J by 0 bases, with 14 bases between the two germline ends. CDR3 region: CSPWRAGSYEQYF. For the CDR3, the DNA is TGCAGTCCATGGCGGGCCGGCTCCTACGAGCAGTACTTC.

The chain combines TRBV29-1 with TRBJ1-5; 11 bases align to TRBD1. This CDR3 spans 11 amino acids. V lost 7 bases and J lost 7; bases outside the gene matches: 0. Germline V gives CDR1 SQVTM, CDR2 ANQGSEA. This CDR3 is CSGTGGQPQHF. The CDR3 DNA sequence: TGCAGCGGGACAGGGGGCCAGCCCCAGCATTTT. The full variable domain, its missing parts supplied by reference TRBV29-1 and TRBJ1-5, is SAVISQKPSRDICQRGTSLTIQCQVDSQVTMMFWYRQQPGQSLTLIATANQGSEATYESGFVIDKFPISRPNLTFSTLTVSNMSPEDSSIYLCSGTGGQPQHFGDGTRLSIL.

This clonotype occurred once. CDR3 protein: CASSLSYTTGGYEQYF. For the CDR3, the DNA is TGTGCCAGCAGTTTATCCTACACGACAGGGGGCTACGAGCAGTACTTC. This chain connects TRBV27 to TRBJ2-4, with TRBD1 matching over 9 bases. With the DNA end fitting TRBJ2-7 better, the J assignment may be wrong. This CDR3 is 16 amino acids long. The germline CDR1 and CDR2 sequences are MNHEY and SMNVEV (reference sequence).

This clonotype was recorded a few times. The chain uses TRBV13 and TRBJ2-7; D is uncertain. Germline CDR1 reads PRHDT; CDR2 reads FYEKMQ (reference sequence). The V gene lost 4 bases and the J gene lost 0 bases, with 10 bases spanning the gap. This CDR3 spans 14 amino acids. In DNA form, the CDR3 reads TGTGCCAGCAGCTATGACGACCTCTCCTACGAGCAGTACTTC. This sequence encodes CASSYDDLSYEQYF.

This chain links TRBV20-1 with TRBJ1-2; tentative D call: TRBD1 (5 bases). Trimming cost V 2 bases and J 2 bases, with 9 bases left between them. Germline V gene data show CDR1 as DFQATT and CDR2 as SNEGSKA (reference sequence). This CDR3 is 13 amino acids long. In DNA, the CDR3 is TGCAGTGCTAGAAGGGGCCCCAACTATGGCTACACCTTC. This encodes CSARRGPNYGYTF.

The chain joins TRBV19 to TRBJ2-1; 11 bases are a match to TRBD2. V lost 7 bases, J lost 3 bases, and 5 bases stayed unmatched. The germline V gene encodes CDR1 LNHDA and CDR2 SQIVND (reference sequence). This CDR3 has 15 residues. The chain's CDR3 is CASMSLAGGYNEQFF. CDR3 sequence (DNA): TGTGCCAGTATGAGTCTAGCGGGGGGCTACAATGAGCAGTTCTTC.

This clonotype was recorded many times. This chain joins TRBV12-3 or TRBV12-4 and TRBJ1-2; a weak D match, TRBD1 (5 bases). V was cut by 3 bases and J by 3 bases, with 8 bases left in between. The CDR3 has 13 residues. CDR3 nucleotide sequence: TGTGCCAGCAGTTTGCCGGGACACTATGGCTACACCTTC. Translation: CASSLPGHYGYTF.

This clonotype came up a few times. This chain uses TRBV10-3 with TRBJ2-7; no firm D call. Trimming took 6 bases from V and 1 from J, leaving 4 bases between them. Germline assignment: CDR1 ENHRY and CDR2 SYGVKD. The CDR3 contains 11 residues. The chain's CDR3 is CAIRQSYEQYF. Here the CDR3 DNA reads TGTGCCATCAGACAGTCCTACGAGCAGTACTTC.

CDR3: CASSLVASSGRPYEQYF. The CDR3, as DNA: TGCGCCAGCAGCTTGGTGGCTTCTAGCGGGAGGCCGTACGAGCAGTACTTC. The chain uses TRBV5-1 and TRBJ2-7, with 11 bases identical to TRBD2. V lost 0 bases, J lost 4 bases, and 9 bases stayed unmatched. The CDR3 runs to 17 residues. CDR1 SGHRS and CDR2 YFSETQ come from the germline V gene.

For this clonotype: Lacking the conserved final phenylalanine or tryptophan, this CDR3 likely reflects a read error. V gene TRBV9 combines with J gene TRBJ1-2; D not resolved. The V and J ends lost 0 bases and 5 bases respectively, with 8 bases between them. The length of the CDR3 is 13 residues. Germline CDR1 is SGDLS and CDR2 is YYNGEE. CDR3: CASSVEPDYGYTL. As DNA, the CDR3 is TGTGCCAGCAGCGTAGAGCCGGATTATGGCTACACCCTC.

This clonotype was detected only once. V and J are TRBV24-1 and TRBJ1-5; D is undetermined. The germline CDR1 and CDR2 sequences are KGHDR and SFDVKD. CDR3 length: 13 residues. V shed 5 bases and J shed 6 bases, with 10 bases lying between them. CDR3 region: CATSAGGGQPQHF. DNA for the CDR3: TGTGCCACCAGTGCCGGCGGCGGTCAGCCCCAGCATTTT.

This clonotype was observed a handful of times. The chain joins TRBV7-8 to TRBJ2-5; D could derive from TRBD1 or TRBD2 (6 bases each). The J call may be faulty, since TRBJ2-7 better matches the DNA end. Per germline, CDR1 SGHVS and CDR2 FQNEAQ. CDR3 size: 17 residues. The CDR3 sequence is CASSSPGDWDIWDEQYF. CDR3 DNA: TGTGCCAGCAGCTCGCCAGGGGACTGGGACATATGGGACGAGCAGTACTTC.

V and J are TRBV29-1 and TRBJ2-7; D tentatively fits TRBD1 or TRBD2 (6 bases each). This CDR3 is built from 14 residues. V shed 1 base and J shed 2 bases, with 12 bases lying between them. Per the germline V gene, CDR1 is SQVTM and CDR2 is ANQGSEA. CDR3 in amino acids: CSVEGGATPYEQYF. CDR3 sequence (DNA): TGCAGCGTTGAAGGGGGGGCTACCCCCTACGAGCAGTACTTC.

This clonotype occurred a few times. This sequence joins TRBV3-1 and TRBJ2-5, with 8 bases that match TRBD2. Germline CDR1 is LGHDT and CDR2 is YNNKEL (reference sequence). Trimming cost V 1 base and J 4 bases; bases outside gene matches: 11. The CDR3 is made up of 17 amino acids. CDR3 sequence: CASSQGPPGLVSETQYF. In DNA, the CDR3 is TGTGCCAGCAGCCAAGGCCCACCGGGACTAGTGTCAGAGACCCAGTACTTC.

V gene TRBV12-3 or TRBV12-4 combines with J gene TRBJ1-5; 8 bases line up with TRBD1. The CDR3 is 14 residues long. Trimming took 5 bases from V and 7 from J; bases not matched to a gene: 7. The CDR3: CASSGDRKGQPQHF. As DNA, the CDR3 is TGTGCCAGCAGTGGGGACAGGAAGGGCCAGCCCCAGCATTTT.

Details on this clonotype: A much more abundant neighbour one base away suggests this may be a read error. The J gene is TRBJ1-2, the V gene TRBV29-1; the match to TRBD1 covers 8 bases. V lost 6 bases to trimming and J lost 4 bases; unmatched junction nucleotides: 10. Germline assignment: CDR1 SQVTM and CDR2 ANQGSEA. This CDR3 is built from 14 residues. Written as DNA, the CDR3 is TGCAGCGTCACCCAAAGACAGGGGAGCTATGGCTACACCTTC. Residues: CSVTQRQGSYGYTF.

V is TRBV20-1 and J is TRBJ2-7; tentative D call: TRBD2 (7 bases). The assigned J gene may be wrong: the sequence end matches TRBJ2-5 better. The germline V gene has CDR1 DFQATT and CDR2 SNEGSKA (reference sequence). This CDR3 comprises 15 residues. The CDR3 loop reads CSARGTTGGVKTQYF. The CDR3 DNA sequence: TGCAGTGCTAGAGGAACGACGGGGGGCGTAAAGACCCAGTACTTC.

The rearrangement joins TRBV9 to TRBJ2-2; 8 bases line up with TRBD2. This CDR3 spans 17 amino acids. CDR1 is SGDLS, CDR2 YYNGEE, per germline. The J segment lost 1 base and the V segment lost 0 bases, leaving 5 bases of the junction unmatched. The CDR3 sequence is CASSVAGGLGNTGELFF. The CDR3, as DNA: TGTGCCAGCAGCGTAGCTGGGGGACTAGGGAACACCGGGGAGCTGTTTTTT. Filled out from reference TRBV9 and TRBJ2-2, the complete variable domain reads DSGVTQTPKHLITATGQRVTLRCSPRSGDLSVYWYQQSLDQGLQFLIQYYNGEERAKGNILERFSAQQFPDLHSELNLSSLELGDSALYFCASSVAGGLGNTGELFFGEGSRLTVL.

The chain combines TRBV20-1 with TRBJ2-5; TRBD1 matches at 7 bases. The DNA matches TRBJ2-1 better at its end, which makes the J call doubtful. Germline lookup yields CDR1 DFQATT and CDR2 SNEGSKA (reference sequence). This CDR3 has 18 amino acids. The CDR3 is CSTLGASWRQGSQETQFF. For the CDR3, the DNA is TGCAGTACCCTAGGTGCTTCGTGGAGACAGGGCTCTCAAGAGACCCAGTTCTTC.

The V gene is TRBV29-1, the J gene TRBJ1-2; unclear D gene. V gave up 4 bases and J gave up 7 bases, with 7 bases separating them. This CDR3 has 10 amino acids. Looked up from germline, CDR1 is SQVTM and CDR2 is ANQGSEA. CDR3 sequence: CSVGAGGYTF. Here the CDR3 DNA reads TGCAGCGTTGGGGCGGGTGGCTACACCTTC.